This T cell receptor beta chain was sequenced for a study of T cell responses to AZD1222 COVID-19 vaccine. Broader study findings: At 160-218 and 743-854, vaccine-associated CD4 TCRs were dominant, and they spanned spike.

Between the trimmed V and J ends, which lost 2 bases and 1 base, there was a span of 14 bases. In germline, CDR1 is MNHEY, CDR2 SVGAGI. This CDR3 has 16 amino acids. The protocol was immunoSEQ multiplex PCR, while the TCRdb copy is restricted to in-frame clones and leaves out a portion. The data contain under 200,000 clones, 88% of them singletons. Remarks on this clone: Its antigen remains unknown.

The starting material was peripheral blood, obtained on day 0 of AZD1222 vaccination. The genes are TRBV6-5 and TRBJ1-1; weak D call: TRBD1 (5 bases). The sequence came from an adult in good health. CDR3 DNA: TGTGCCAGCAGTTACAGGAGGGGACGAGAGAACACTGAAGCTTTCTTT. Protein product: CASSYRRGRENTEAFF.